One sample yielded the 4 T cell receptor beta chains listed below, sequenced in a study of T cells in localized non-small cell lung cancer. The table came from immunoSEQ multiplex PCR; TCRdb's copy has only in-frame clones and leaves some out. The table records roughly 4,900 clones, approximately 33% of them present only once. Specimen: lung tumor tissue, collected before any cancer treatment. These receptors originate from a female donor over 55 with stage I lung adenocarcinoma.

There are a few counts of this clone. This sequence joins TRBV29-1 and TRBJ1-1, with D unresolved. The germline V gene has CDR1 SQVTM and CDR2 ANQGSEA. V was cut by 0 bases and J by 3 bases, with 11 bases left in between. The CDR3 runs 14 residues. The CDR3 nucleotides are TGCAGCGTTGAAGATCTTTCATCGTACACTGAAGCTTTCTTT. Translation: CSVEDLSSYTEAFF. Full variable domain (outside the CDR3, taken from reference TRBV29-1 and TRBJ1-1): SAVISQKPSRDICQRGTSLTIQCQVDSQVTMMFWYRQQPGQSLTLIATANQGSEATYESGFVIDKFPISRPNLTFSTLTVSNMSPEDSSIYLCSVEDLSSYTEAFFGQGTRLTVV.

A few counts support this clone. The chain recombines TRBV9 with TRBJ1-2; TRBD1 might be the D (6 bases). V lost 6 bases and J lost 5, with 17 bases in between. There are 14 residues in the CDR3. Germline CDR1 is SGDLS and CDR2 is YYNGEE. The CDR3 DNA sequence: TGTGCCAGCATGGTTCAGGGGCGTTCGTATGGCTACACCTTC. This encodes CASMVQGRSYGYTF.

The genes are TRBV30 and TRBJ2-4; perhaps TRBD2 as D (5 bases). Germline V gives CDR1 GTSNPN, CDR2 SVGIG (reference sequence). V shed 2 bases and J shed 9 bases, with 17 bases lying between them. This CDR3 has 14 residues. The CDR3 loop reads CAWSPYPEASIQYF. CDR3 in DNA: TGTGCCTGGAGTCCCTACCCGGAGGCGAGCATTCAGTACTTC.

V is TRBV6-7 and J is TRBJ1-5; 9 bases align to TRBD1. TRBV6-7 is identified as an open reading frame with a role that is uncertain. The length of the CDR3 is 15 residues. Trimming at V came to 4 bases and at J to 6 bases, leaving 7 bases not matched to a gene. The CDR3 bases are TGTGCCAGCAGTTTCCGGGACAGGGTCATTCAGCCCCAGCATTTT. Residues: CASSFRDRVIQPQHF.